The clone carrying this TCR beta chain was recorded a few times. Its antigen is as yet unknown. All donors were healthy, and all were Caucasian. The entry originates in a study of identical twins. CDR1 is SGHAT, CDR2 FQNNGV, per germline. This CDR3 contains 15 residues. Trimming took off 3 bases at V and 2 bases at J, with 14 bases between the two ends. A universal primer site came from template switching; cDNA carried unique molecular identifiers. MiXCR, run by TCRdb on the 5' RACE reads, gives a single entry per CDR3 protein. The data contain more than 1.5 million distinct CDR3 sequences, around a third of them singletons. Study-wide results and limits: Memory repertoires lacked the insertion deficit that abundant cord blood beta clonotypes showed. For zero-insertion analyses, partial confounding could come from invariant MAIT and iNKT cells.

The clonotype comes from a newborn girl in good health. The chain carries TRBV11-2 and TRBJ2-7, with D unclear. The sequenced sample consisted of cord blood. The CDR3 DNA follows: TGTGCCAGCAGCTTTACTTATGGGGTCCCCTACGAGCAGTACTTC. Translation gives CASSFTYGVPYEQYF.